These T cell receptor beta chains were read from a single sample in a study of cytomegalovirus exposure and HLA in healthy donors. Some clones are missing from TCRdb's copy, which holds only in-frame ones; the method was immunoSEQ multiplex PCR. The sample consists of fewer than 85,000 clones, around 78% of them appearing once. Sequenced sample: PBMCs. These receptors were taken from a man between 18 and 35 years old in good health and CMV-seropositive. Both conserved end residues are part of each CDR3. The D gene is left open where the match is weak. Expanded clones are given a class, and other clones once, few, many or no size at all.

v_call	clone_size	j_call	d_call	cdr3_aa	cdr3_nt
TRBV6-5	-	TRBJ2-3	TRBD2	CASSYVAGDSDTQYF	TGTGCCAGCAGTTACGTAGCGGGAGATTCCGATACGCAGTATTTT
TRBV2	once	TRBJ1-2	-	CASSEWVGQSHGYTF	TGTGCCAGCAGTGAATGGGTGGGGCAGTCCCATGGCTACACCTTC
TRBV25-1	-	TRBJ2-1	-	CASSVFGEQFF	TGTGCCAGCAGTGTGTTCGGTGAGCAGTTCTTC
TRBV29-1	once	TRBJ1-1	-	CSALREMNTEAFF	TGCAGCGCCCTCAGGGAAATGAACACTGAAGCTTTCTTT
TRBV4-1	once	TRBJ2-1	TRBD2	CASSQETSGYYNEQFF	TGCGCCAGCAGCCAAGAAACTAGCGGGTACTACAATGAGCAGTTCTTC
TRBV4-2	-	TRBJ2-1	-	CASSQVGTSATYNEQFF	TGTGCCAGCAGCCAAGTCGGAACTAGTGCTACCTACAATGAGCAGTTCTTC
TRBV11-2	-	TRBJ1-2	-	CASSRTDSNYGYTF	TGTGCCAGCAGCCGGACGGACTCTAACTATGGCTACACCTTC
TRBV30	-	TRBJ1-2	-	CAWSSRGPPGGGYTF	TGTGCCTGGAGTAGTAGGGGTCCCCCCGGGGGTGGCTACACCTTC
TRBV6-1	-	TRBJ1-5	TRBD1	CASSERGGGQPQHF	TGTGCCAGCAGTGAACGAGGGGGCGGTCAGCCCCAGCATTTT
TRBV5-1	-	TRBJ1-1	-	CASSLDGHINTEAFF	TGCGCCAGCAGCTTAGACGGACACATAAACACTGAAGCTTTCTTT
TRBV25-1	-	TRBJ2-7	TRBD2	CASRVTSGSGSYEQYF	TGTGCCAGCAGGGTGACTAGCGGGAGCGGCTCCTACGAGCAGTACTTC
TRBV7-2	few	TRBJ2-3	TRBD2	CASSYRDYTDTQYF	TGTGCCAGCAGCTACCGGGACTACACAGATACGCAGTATTTT
TRBV6-5	-	TRBJ2-7	TRBD1	CASSYRGQGDYEQYF	TGTGCCAGCAGTTACCGGGGACAGGGGGATTACGAGCAGTACTTC
TRBV2	-	TRBJ2-4	TRBD2	CASSEGTSWAAKNIQYF	TGTGCCAGCAGTGAGGGGACTAGTTGGGCAGCCAAAAACATTCAGTACTTC
TRBV28	-	TRBJ1-5	TRBD1	CASSFGTADQPQHF	TGTGCCAGCAGTTTCGGGACAGCCGACCAGCCCCAGCATTTT
TRBV5-1	-	TRBJ2-5	-	CASSSLPVDRQETQYF	TGCGCCAGCAGCTCTCTACCTGTTGACAGACAAGAGACCCAGTACTTC
TRBV19	-	TRBJ2-2	TRBD1	CASRDRGTGELFF	TGTGCCAGCCGGGACAGGGGCACCGGGGAGCTGTTTTTT
TRBV4-1	-	TRBJ2-5	-	CASSQGTRQETQYF	TGCGCCAGCAGCCAGGGGACTCGTCAAGAGACCCAGTACTTC
TRBV2	-	TRBJ1-3	-	CASSEKGGRGNTIYF	TGTGCCAGCAGTGAAAAAGGGGGAAGGGGAAACACCATATATTTT
TRBV4-1	-	TRBJ2-7	TRBD2	CASSKRGDSYEQYF	TGCGCCAGCAGCAAGCGGGGGGACTCCTACGAGCAGTACTTC